The 14 T cell receptor beta chains below come from one sample, sequenced in a study of spatial heterogeneity in lung cancer. This sample's time point: blood at routine non-recurrence follow-up after resection. TCRdb redid the calling of the 5' RACE reads with MiXCR, one entry per CDR3 protein. The table includes around 10,000 distinct CDR3 sequences, about a fifth detected once. The starting material was PBMCs, obtained at follow-up. The receptors were gathered from a male donor with early-stage non-small cell lung cancer.

Concerning this clonotype: Because the CDR3's place on the DNA is in doubt, the DNA is left out and the CDR3 is given as listed by TCRdb. J is TRBJ2-3 and V is TRBV28; TRBD2 is the table's D call and was not checked against the DNA. The CDR3 is 13 amino acids long, termini counted. CDR1 is MDHEN and CDR2 is SYDVKM in the germline V gene. The chain's CDR3 is CASSLPVGRGSNF.

By share, this clonotype ranks as medium-sized. This chain connects TRBV10-2 to TRBJ1-6; no firm D call. Trimming took off 0 bases at V and 4 bases at J, with 13 bases between the two ends. The CDR3 spans 17 residues. The germline gives CDR1 WSHSY, CDR2 SAAADI. DNA for the CDR3: TGCGCCAGCAGTGAGTCGACCGGGGTCCGTTATAATTCACCCCTCCACTTT. Residues: CASSESTGVRYNSPLHF.

At least ten counts were recorded for this clonotype. The chain uses TRBV7-9 and TRBJ2-7; D remains ambiguous. The V end lost 4 bases, the J end lost 4 bases, and 14 bases lay between the germline ends. The V gene's germline CDR1 is SEHNR and CDR2 FQNEAQ (reference sequence). The CDR3 runs 14 residues. Written as DNA, the CDR3 is TGTGCCAGCAGCTCAACGGACGCCGAATACGAGCAGTACTTC. This encodes CASSSTDAEYEQYF. Complete variable domain (other parts from reference TRBV7-9 and TRBJ2-7): DTGVSQNPRHKITKRGQNVTFRCDPISEHNRLYWYRQTLGQGPEFLTYFQNEAQLEKSRLLSDRFSAERPKGSFSTLEIQRTEQGDSAMYLCASSSTDAEYEQYFGPGTRLTVT.

In its sample, this clonotype was seen once. The V and J genes are TRBV5-1 and TRBJ2-5; TRBD2 is a possible D gene (6 bases). V was pared by 4 bases and J by 5 bases, with 18 bases between. This CDR3 is built from 15 residues. The V gene's germline CDR1 is SGHRS and CDR2 YFSETQ. In DNA form, the CDR3 reads TGCGCCAGCAGCACCGGGACTTCCGAGGGGGAGACCCAGTACTTC. This codes for CASSTGTSEGETQYF.

The table lists this clonotype with many counts. The J gene is TRBJ1-1, the V gene TRBV11-2, with TRBD1 matching 7 bases. Germline V CDR1 and CDR2: SGHAT, FQNNGV. After removal of 5 bases from V and 2 bases from J, the junction contained 5 bases not matched to a gene. CDR3 length: 14 amino acids. CDR3 sequence: CASSQGDSNTEAFF. In nucleotides, the CDR3 is TGTGCCAGCAGCCAGGGGGACAGTAACACTGAAGCTTTCTTT. The complete variable domain, with remaining parts taken from reference TRBV11-2 and TRBJ1-1, reads EAGVAQSPRYKIIEKRQSVAFWCNPISGHATLYWYQQILGQGPKLLIQFQNNGVVDDSQLPKDRFSAERLKGVDSTLKIQPAKLEDSAVYLCASSQGDSNTEAFFGQGTRLTVV.

This clonotype was detected many times. This sequence joins TRBV10-3 and TRBJ2-7; 9 bases line up with TRBD1. The CDR3 covers 13 residues. Per germline, CDR1 ENHRY and CDR2 SYGVKD. Trimming removed 6 bases from V and 3 bases from J; junction bases left unmatched: 3. In nucleotides, the CDR3 is TGTGCCATCAGCCCGGGACAGGGCTACGAGCAGTACTTC. Protein sequence: CAISPGQGYEQYF.

The chain couples TRBV4-2 to TRBJ2-5; 10 positions match TRBD2. This CDR3 contains 15 residues. V dropped 2 bases and J dropped 4; count of bases not matched to a gene: 4. CDR1 and CDR2 (germline): LGHNA, YNFKEQ. CDR3 sequence: CASSQPRTSGETQYF. In DNA form, the CDR3 reads TGTGCCAGCAGCCAACCCCGGACTAGCGGAGAGACCCAGTACTTC.

This clonotype has a count of ten or more. The rearrangement links TRBV9 to TRBJ1-2; no reliable D call. This CDR3 is built from 12 residues. Germline loops: CDR1 SGDLS, CDR2 YYNGEE. Trimming cost V 4 bases and J 7 bases, with 11 bases left between them. CDR3 nucleotides: TGTGCCAGCAGCCCCAAGGACCTTGGCTACACCTTC. Amino acids: CASSPKDLGYTF.

This clonotype is medium-sized by share. This chain links TRBV6-1 with TRBJ2-1; D unresolved. Germline V gene data show CDR1 as MNHNS and CDR2 as SASEGT. V lost 1 base and J lost 5, with 9 bases in between. CDR3 length: 14 residues. CDR3 sequence (DNA): TGTGCCAGCAGTGAAGGGCTCGAGAACAATGAGCAGTTCTTC. As protein: CASSEGLENNEQFF.

The CDR3 DNA is TGTGCCAGCAGCCCAGGACGGGCCTACGAGCAGTACTTC. Translation: CASSPGRAYEQYF. V gene TRBV7-9 combines with J gene TRBJ2-7; unclear D gene. The V and J ends lost 5 bases and 2 bases respectively, with 10 bases between them. CDR3 length: 13 residues. Germline V gene sequence: CDR1 SEHNR, CDR2 FQNEAQ (reference sequence).

This clonotype has just a few counts. J is TRBJ1-1 and V is TRBV10-2; unclear D gene. The CDR3 contains 14 residues. Trimming stripped 4 bases from V and 7 bases from J, with 16 bases between. Germline assignment: CDR1 WSHSY and CDR2 SAAADI. CDR3: CASSGTRTRVEAFF. For the CDR3, the DNA is TGCGCCAGCAGTGGAACCCGGACGCGCGTTGAAGCTTTCTTT.

This clonotype was counted ten times or more. Here the CDR3 reads CATSRVGTIRDKTSYEQYF. The CDR3 nucleotides read TGTGCCACCAGCAGAGTCGGAACGATACGGGACAAAACCTCCTACGAGCAGTACTTC. The chain recombines TRBV15 with TRBJ2-7, with D tentatively TRBD1 (6 bases). Trimming stripped 1 base from V and 0 bases from J, with 22 bases between. Germline-derived CDR1 and CDR2 are LNHNV and YYDKDF (reference sequence). The CDR3 sequence is 19 residues long.

This chain connects TRBV11-3 to TRBJ2-2; 10 nucleotides align to TRBD2. The germline V gene has CDR1 SGHNT and CDR2 YENEEA. The J segment lost 4 bases and the V segment lost 6 bases, leaving 5 bases of the junction unmatched. This CDR3 comprises 15 residues. The CDR3 is CASSQRTSGTGELFF. Here the CDR3 DNA reads TGTGCCAGCAGTCAAAGGACTAGCGGCACCGGGGAGCTGTTTTTT.

This clonotype was found many times. The V and J genes are TRBV7-8 and TRBJ1-3; D ambiguous. With 2 bases removed from V and 0 bases from J, the gap between germline ends came to 8 bases. Germline V CDR1 and CDR2: SGHVS, FQNEAQ. The CDR3 sequence is 15 residues long. DNA for the CDR3: TGTGCCAGCAGCTTAAAATGGAGCTCTGGAAACACCATATATTTT. It encodes CASSLKWSSGNTIYF.